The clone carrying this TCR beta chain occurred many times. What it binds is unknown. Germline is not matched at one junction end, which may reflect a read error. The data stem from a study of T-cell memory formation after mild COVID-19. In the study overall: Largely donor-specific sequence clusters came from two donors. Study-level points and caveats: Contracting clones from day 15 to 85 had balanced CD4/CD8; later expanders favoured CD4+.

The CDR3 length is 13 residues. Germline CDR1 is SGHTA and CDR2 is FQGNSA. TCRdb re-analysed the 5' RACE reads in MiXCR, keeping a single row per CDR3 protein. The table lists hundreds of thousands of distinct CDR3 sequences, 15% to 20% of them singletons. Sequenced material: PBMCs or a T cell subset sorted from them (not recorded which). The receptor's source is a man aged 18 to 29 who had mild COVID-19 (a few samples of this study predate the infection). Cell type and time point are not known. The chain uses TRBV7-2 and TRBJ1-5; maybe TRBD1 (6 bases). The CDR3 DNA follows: TGTGCCAGCAGTTTAGGGGGTGGTCAGCCCCAGCATTTT. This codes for CASSLGGGQPQHF.